Included here is one T cell receptor (beta chain) sequence, with context. Its antigen is unknown. Germline V gives CDR1 MNHEY, CDR2 SVGAGI. Trimming at V came to 6 bases and at J to 6 bases, leaving 8 bases not matched to a gene. The CDR3 length is 14 residues. This sample stems from a study of CD4+ T cells in melanoma. Findings of the study overall: Neoantigen-specific CD4+ T cells in melanoma reportedly had diverse differentiation states.

Data came from immunoSEQ multiplex PCR; TCRdb stores just in-frame clones and leaves some out. The sample contains over 15,000 clones, roughly three quarters of which appear only once. The receptor was isolated from a human donor with melanoma. Sequencing used cells from a culture (not recorded whether cultured in vitro). This chain links TRBV6-5 with TRBJ1-2; 9 nucleotides agree with TRBD1. CDR3 region: CASSSWTGDDGYTF. In DNA, the CDR3 is TGTGCCAGCAGCTCATGGACAGGGGATGATGGCTACACCTTC.